A single TCR delta chain is shown here with its context. No antigen is known for it. The sample originates from a study of human gamma delta and Vdelta1 T cells. Overall study results and limits: Polyclonal Delta One T cells reportedly showed broad cytotoxic targeting of acute myeloid leukemia.

V shed 2 bases and J shed 2 bases, with 21 bases lying between them. The length of the CDR3 is 18 residues. Germline CDR1 is TSWWSYY and CDR2 is QGS. TCRdb fed the PCR reads into CATT to redo clone calling. The sample shows 5,000 to 6,500 delta-chain clones, approximately 39% of them seen only once. The V and J genes are TRDV1 and TRDJ1; D unresolved. This TCR derives from a human donor in good health. Sequenced material: Vdelta1 gamma-delta T cells from blood grown in culture (DOT cells). As DNA, the CDR3 is TGTGCTCTTGGGGAAAGGGGTTCTAAGACGCGATCAACCGATAAACTCATCTTT. It is translated as CALGERGSKTRSTDKLIF.